This T cell receptor (beta chain) came from a study of blood T cells in healthy people across ages. A second PCR, run for about 6 to 11 cycles, used a sample-barcoded 5' primer plus a J-beta primer mix. MiXCR, applied by TCRdb to the 5' RACE reads, yields one record per CDR3 protein. The data hold fewer than 2,000,000 distinct CDR3 sequences, with about 39% observed a single time. V lost 1 base and J 8 bases, leaving 11 bases between the germline ends. Germline CDR1 reads SEHNR; CDR2 reads FQNEAQ (reference sequence). The length of the CDR3 is 13 residues. This clonotype was seen a handful of times. Sequencing was carried out using blood. V and J are TRBV7-9 and TRBJ1-2; D gene unclear. This sequence was found in a human donor in good health. The CDR3, as DNA: TGTGCCAGCAGCTTAGAGGAGGGCAGCGGCTACACCTTC. Its protein is CASSLEEGSGYTF.